This paragraph covers one T cell receptor (beta chain) sequence. Its antigen remains unknown. The entry originates in a study of shared clonotypes between healthy human individuals. The wider study: A couple of women and a few men aged 18 to 49 made up the donors. CD4 naive cells filled three plates per donor, CD4 memory three, CD8 naive two and CD8 memory one.

Study-wide results and caveats: Generation probabilities of non-shared clonotypes were lower (relative to those shared by all four donors).

This CDR3 comprises 14 residues. V was cut by 4 bases and J by 1 base, with 10 bases left in between. Germline CDR1 reads SGDLS; CDR2 reads YYNGEE. Method: immunoSEQ multiplex PCR; TCRdb's copy keeps in-frame clones and lacks some. The repertoire holds more than 2,000,000 clones, with more than 90% as singletons. Everyone who donated was a Caucasian adult who lived in Nashville, Tennessee. The source is a man between 18 and 35 years old in good health. The sample was naive CD4+ T cells sorted from blood. Subset described: CD45RA+ positively selected. This sequence joins TRBV9 and TRBJ2-3; either TRBD1 or TRBD2 may fit D (5 bases each). DNA for the CDR3: TGTGCCAGCAGCTCCCGAGGGGGCACAGATACGCAGTATTTT. Translated: CASSSRGGTDTQYF.